Given below is one T cell receptor beta chain in context. Its target is not known. PCR amplification relied on 60 Vbeta primers (plus 13 Jbeta primers). Sequencing was performed with immunoSEQ multiplex PCR; in TCRdb, only in-frame clones are kept and a portion is missing. The table has 140,000 to 150,000 clones, more than 8% seen once. This sample is part of a study of cytomegalovirus exposure and HLA in healthy donors. General study points: Analysis performed later showed TCR beta chains linked to HLA being more clonally expanded than equally common others.

The sequenced sample was PBMCs. This sequence was found in a man aged 50-60 years in good health and CMV-seronegative.

The CDR3 DNA is TGTGCCAGCAGTCGACAGGGGATCGAGCAGTACTTC. Its protein product is CASSRQGIEQYF. The chain combines TRBV5-8 with TRBJ2-7; 8 nucleotides align to TRBD1. Germline trimming cut 5 bases from V and 6 bases from J; bases unmatched to any gene: 4. The germline V gene encodes CDR1 SGHTS and CDR2 YDEGEE. This CDR3 is built from 12 residues. Full variable domain (missing parts from reference TRBV5-8 and TRBJ2-7): EAGVTQSPTHLIKTRGQQATLRCSPISGHTSVYWYQQALGLGLQFLLWYDEGEERNRGNFPPRFSGRQFPNYSSELNVNALELEDSALYLCASSRQGIEQYFGPGTRLTVT.